This entry features one T cell receptor beta chain sequence. Ten or more counts support this clonotype. The antigen this receptor binds is unknown. Within one base of it there is no much larger clone, and no base qualities were kept. Including the terminal cysteine and phenylalanine, the CDR3 comprises 14 residues. Solely the CDR3 DNA is kept, with 42 bases framed from the first base. CDR1 and CDR2 are read off the germline V gene (reference sequence) as SGHKS and YYEKEE. At the junction V is shortened by 5 bases and J by 7 bases, with 19 bases in between. The time point label on this specimen signifies: day 60 (about 2 months) after transplantation. The treatment or condition label for this specimen denotes: allogeneic hematopoietic cell transplantation with graft depleted of TCRalphabeta T cells and CD19 B cells. The transplant recipients were children given TCRalphabeta/CD19-depleted allogeneic hematopoietic cell grafts.

The protocol used for the library was PCR. This sample was sequenced with an Illumina HiSeq 2500. Molecular barcoding was employed in the preparation of TCR libraries, with unique molecular identifiers being used to normalize TCRbeta repertoire quantification. TCRdb handled the public reads itself, with Q25 trimming in fastp and clone calling in MiXCR, and kept productive beta chains. Records with the same CDR3 protein are collapsed into one entry carrying the most frequent genes and DNA. In this sample the table shows some 48,000 distinct CDR3 sequences, 5% to 6.5% of which occur a single time. The ten largest clonotypes hold more than 30% of the sample. The data are from a study of T-cell reconstitution after alpha-beta-depleted transplantation in children (dated by TCRdb to the mid-2010s). Notes on the research overall: The study quantitatively tracked T-cell immune reconstitution after TCRalphabeta/CD19-depleted allogeneic hematopoietic cell transplantation in children using TCR repertoire profiling. Overall results and qualifications from the work: Apparently early alphabetaT-cell count recovery about two months after transplant reportedly relied on only several hundred rapidly expanded clones derived from non-depleted graft cells. The high TCRbeta diversity at day 60 in some patients was ascribed to recipient T cells and intrathymic progenitors that had survived conditioning. Hyperexpanded clone frequencies declined over subsequent months; after one year, T-cell counts and TCRbeta diversity were mostly attributed to newly produced T cells.

Sequencing was performed on PBMCs, mostly from graft donor cells, taken 60 days after TCRalphabeta/CD19-depleted stem cell transplant. The sequence was collected from a female patient between 2 and 15 years old who had a stem cell transplant for aplastic anemia, so the T cells may come from the graft donor. The V gene is TRBV5-5 and the J gene is TRBJ2-7, with no reliable assignment of the D segment. In nucleotide form, the sequence is TGTGCCAGCAGACCCTTTTGGACGTCTTGGGAGCAGTACTTC. The translation is CASRPFWTSWEQYF.